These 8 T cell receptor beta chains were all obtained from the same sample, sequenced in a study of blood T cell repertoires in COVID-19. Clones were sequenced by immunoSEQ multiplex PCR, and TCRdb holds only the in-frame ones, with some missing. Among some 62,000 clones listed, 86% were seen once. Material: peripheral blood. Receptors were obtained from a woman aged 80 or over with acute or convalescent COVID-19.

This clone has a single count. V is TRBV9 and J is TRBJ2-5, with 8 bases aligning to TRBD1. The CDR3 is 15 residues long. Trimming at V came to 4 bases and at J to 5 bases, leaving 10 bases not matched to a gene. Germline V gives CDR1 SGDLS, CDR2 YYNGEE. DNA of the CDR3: TGTGCCAGCAGCCCCCGGGACAGGCCCCCGGAGACCCAGTACTTC. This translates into CASSPRDRPPETQYF.

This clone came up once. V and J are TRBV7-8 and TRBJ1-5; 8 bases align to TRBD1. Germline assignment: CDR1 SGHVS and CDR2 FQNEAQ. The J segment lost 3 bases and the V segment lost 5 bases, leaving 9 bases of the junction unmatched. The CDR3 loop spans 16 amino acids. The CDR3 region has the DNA TGTGCCAGCAGCCCGCAGGGACAGGCGATCAATCAGCCCCAGCATTTT. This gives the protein CASSPQGQAINQPQHF.

The CDR3, as DNA: TGTGCCAGCAGTACCAGCGGACTTTTAACTGAAGCTTTCTTT. Protein sequence: CASSTSGLLTEAFF. The J gene is TRBJ1-1, the V gene TRBV6-5; no reliable D call. The CDR3 has 14 amino acids. V gave up 5 bases and J gave up 5 bases, with 15 bases separating them. Germline assignment: CDR1 MNHEY and CDR2 SVGAGI.

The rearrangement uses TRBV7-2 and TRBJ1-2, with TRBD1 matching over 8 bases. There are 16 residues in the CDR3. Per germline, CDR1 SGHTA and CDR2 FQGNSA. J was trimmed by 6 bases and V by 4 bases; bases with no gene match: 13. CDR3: CASSWGGAGGRDGYTF. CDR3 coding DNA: TGTGCCAGCAGCTGGGGTGGGGCAGGGGGCAGGGATGGCTACACCTTC.

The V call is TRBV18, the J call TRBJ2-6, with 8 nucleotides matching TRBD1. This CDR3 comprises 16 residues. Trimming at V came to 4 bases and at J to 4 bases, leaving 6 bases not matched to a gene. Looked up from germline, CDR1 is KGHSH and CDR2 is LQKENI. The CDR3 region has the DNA TGTGCCAGCTCACAACGGACAGGGAACGGGGCCAACGTCCTGACTTTC. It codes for CASSQRTGNGANVLTF.

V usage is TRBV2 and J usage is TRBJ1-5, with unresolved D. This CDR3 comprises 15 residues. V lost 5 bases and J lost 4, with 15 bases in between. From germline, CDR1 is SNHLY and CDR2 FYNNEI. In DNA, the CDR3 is TGTGCCAGCAGTTTGGGCCTGCCCCAAAATCAGCCCCAGCATTTT. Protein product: CASSLGLPQNQPQHF.

CDR3 region: CASSVQLAEQETQYF. The CDR3 coding sequence is TGTGCCAGCAGCGTACAACTAGCGGAACAAGAGACCCAGTACTTC. This chain connects TRBV7-2 to TRBJ2-5, with 8 bases identical to TRBD2. Germline V gives CDR1 SGHTA, CDR2 FQGNSA. V was pared by 5 bases and J by 2 bases, with 7 bases of the junction left unmatched. The CDR3 spans 15 residues.

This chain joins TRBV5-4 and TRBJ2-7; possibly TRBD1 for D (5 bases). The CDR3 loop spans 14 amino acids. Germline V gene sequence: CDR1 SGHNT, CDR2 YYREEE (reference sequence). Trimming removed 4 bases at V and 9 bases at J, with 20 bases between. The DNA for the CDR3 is TGTGCCAGCAGCGAGACGACACAGGTTGCCCGGCAGTACTTC. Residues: CASSETTQVARQYF.